This T cell receptor beta chain was found in a study of T cells in Graves' hyperthyroidism and ophthalmopathy. Study-level information: Peripheral blood was acquired at first diagnosis, ahead of any therapy whatsoever. Study findings and constraints: Ophthalmopathy prediction by the model preceded onset by a median approximately 6.9 months.

Newly diagnosed patients aged 18 to 65 had hyperthyroidism of under 2 months' duration. The V and J ends lost 2 bases and 0 bases respectively, with 11 bases between them. CDR3 length: 16 residues. CDR1 and CDR2 from the germline V gene are LNHDA and SQIVND (reference sequence). This clonotype was seen ten or more times. What it recognizes is unknown. Amplification targeted TCR beta CDR3 regions from RNA transcripts. The TCR CDR3 was amplified in a first-round RT-PCR using the HTBI primer set. TCRdb re-called the multiplex PCR reads with MiXCR, one entry per CDR3 protein. The repertoire includes 35,000 to 40,000 distinct CDR3 sequences, around 50% of them detected once, and 6.2% sits in the top ten.

The sample taken for sequencing was blood. This chain uses TRBV19 with TRBJ2-1; no reliable D call. The source is a woman aged 50 to 65 with Graves' hyperthyroidism that later progressed to Graves' ophthalmopathy. The CDR3 loop is CASSISLVGSYNEQFF. The CDR3 region has the DNA TGTGCCAGTAGTATATCTCTAGTAGGCTCCTACAATGAGCAGTTCTTC.